Included here is one T cell receptor beta chain sequence, with context. Its antigen is still unknown. With 60 Vbeta and 13 Jbeta primers, the PCR was carried out. Sequencing was performed with immunoSEQ multiplex PCR; in TCRdb, only in-frame clones are kept and a portion is missing. The table records roughly 70,000 clones, approximately 70% of them present only once. This cohort consisted of healthy bone marrow donors. CDR1 is SQVTM and CDR2 is ANQGSEA in the germline V gene. Between the trimmed V and J ends, which lost 5 bases and 5 bases, there was a span of 13 bases. The CDR3 has 13 amino acids. The data originate from a study of cytomegalovirus exposure and HLA in healthy donors. Overall study: HLA-typed donors contributed around 88 million unique TCRs, which were held in an early data release.

Findings and limits, study-wide: The classifier, whose performance was assessed in both the original and validation cohorts, reportedly diagnosed cytomegalovirus status with high specificity and sensitivity. In a later analysis, parvovirus B19, influenza, CMV and Epstein-Barr virus appeared linked to several top co-occurrence clusters.

The rearrangement links TRBV29-1 to TRBJ2-1, with D perhaps TRBD1 (6 bases). This TCR was recovered from a male donor in good health and CMV-seropositive. The sequenced sample was PBMCs. For the CDR3, the DNA is TGCAGCGTTTCGGCAGGGGTCGACAATGAGCAGTTCTTC. Its protein is CSVSAGVDNEQFF.